These 32 T cell receptor beta chains came from one sample sequenced in a study of blood T cells in healthy people across ages. With a J-beta primer mix and a sample-barcoded 5' primer, a second PCR ran roughly 7 to 11 cycles. Via MiXCR, TCRdb re-called the 5' RACE reads, giving one row per CDR3 protein. The repertoire holds around 1,000,000 distinct CDR3 sequences, roughly 24% seen once, with less than 0.85% in the top ten. These sequences were also reported in another study, on T cells of mothers and their children.

The sequenced sample consisted of blood. The receptor source for this set is a girl aged 2 to 10 in good health.

The sample holds a few counts of this clonotype. CDR3 bases: TGCAGTGCTAGACGCCTCCAAGAGACCCAGTACTTC. It encodes CSARRLQETQYF. V and J are TRBV20-1 and TRBJ2-5; no definite D call. Trimming stripped 2 bases from V and 1 base from J, with 5 bases between. This CDR3 is 12 amino acids long. Germline lookup yields CDR1 DFQATT and CDR2 SNEGSKA (reference sequence).

The chain is built from TRBV6-2 or TRBV6-3 and TRBJ1-1, with 7 nucleotides matching TRBD1. The germline V gene has CDR1 MNHEY and CDR2 SVGEGT. The CDR3 covers 16 residues. J gave up 0 bases and V 6 bases, and 10 bases lay outside the gene matches. The CDR3 nucleotides read TGTGCCAGCAGAGGGATTCTGGGACAGATGAACACTGAAGCTTTCTTT. This codes for CASRGILGQMNTEAFF.

This clonotype has more than one count but fewer than ten. The chain employs TRBV20-1 and TRBJ1-1; 7 bases map to TRBD1. The CDR3 length is 13 residues. Germline lookup yields CDR1 DFQATT and CDR2 SNEGSKA (reference sequence). V shed 5 bases and J 3 bases; nucleotides not matched to a gene: 6. The DNA for the CDR3 is TGCAGTGCTGTGGGACAGCTTTACACTGAAGCTTTCTTT. Amino acid sequence: CSAVGQLYTEAFF.

This chain connects TRBV7-3 to TRBJ2-7; 8 positions agree with TRBD1. V was pared by 6 bases and J by 5 bases, with 9 bases of the junction left unmatched. The CDR3 covers 14 residues. Germline values: CDR1 SGHTA, CDR2 FQGTGA. The CDR3 spells CASSPPGQVNEQYF. CDR3 bases: TGTGCCAGCAGTCCCCCGGGACAGGTAAACGAGCAGTACTTC.

This clonotype was recorded a few times. This chain links TRBV24-1 with TRBJ1-5, with D perhaps matching TRBD1 (6 bases). The CDR3 is 13 amino acids. V dropped 6 bases and J dropped 11 bases, with 16 bases sitting between them. The germline V gene encodes CDR1 KGHDR and CDR2 SFDVKD. The CDR3 bases are TGTGCCACCAGTCCCCAGGGGTTAAAGTCCCAGCATTTT. Translating it yields CATSPQGLKSQHF.

This clonotype was seen a few times. This rearrangement joins TRBV10-1 to TRBJ2-5, with a tentative D call TRBD1 (5 bases). The DNA end is more similar to TRBJ2-1, so the J call may be wrong. The CDR3 extends over 15 amino acids. Germline CDR1 reads WNHNN; CDR2 reads SYGVQD (reference sequence). The CDR3 nucleotides are TGCGCCAGCAGTGACCAGAAGGGGCCTTACAATGAGCAGTTCTTC. Residues: CASSDQKGPYNEQFF.

CDR3 nucleotide sequence: TGTGCCACCAGTGATGTGGGGAGGGTAGGAGATACGCAGTATTTT. It codes for CATSDVGRVGDTQYF. The chain uses TRBV24-1 and TRBJ2-3; TRBD2 matches 7 bases. The CDR3 loop spans 15 amino acids. Germline loops: CDR1 KGHDR, CDR2 SFDVKD. The ends lost 3 bases at V and 5 bases at J; junction bases unmatched: 7.

CDR3 DNA: TGCAGCGTGGCTGGACAACCTTTTTACTATGGCTACACCTTC. Protein product: CSVAGQPFYYGYTF. The chain has TRBV29-1 and TRBJ1-2; possible D gene TRBD1, 5 bases. The CDR3 totals 14 residues. Per the germline V gene, CDR1 is SQVTM and CDR2 is ANQGSEA. Trimming pared 6 bases from V and 3 bases from J, leaving 17 bases between.

The gene calls are TRBV12-3 or TRBV12-4 and TRBJ2-5, with TRBD2 as a possible D gene (5 bases). The J call may be mistaken, given a closer DNA end match to TRBJ2-7. The CDR3 spans 15 residues. The CDR3 sequence is CASSPPGLNGYEQYF. The CDR3 DNA follows: TGTGCCAGCAGCCCCCCTGGACTGAACGGCTACGAGCAGTACTTC.

This clonotype was seen a few times. The V gene is TRBV7-3, the J gene TRBJ1-6, with D unclear. The length of the CDR3 is 16 residues. The V gene lost 1 base and the J gene lost 8 bases, with 15 bases spanning the gap. Germline V CDR1 and CDR2: SGHTA, FQGTGA. CDR3 in DNA: TGTGCCAGCAGCTTAAAGGCTTGGACTTTGGATTCACCCCTCCACTTT. Protein: CASSLKAWTLDSPLHF. The variable domain in full, completed from reference TRBV7-3 and TRBJ1-6, reads GAGVSQTPSNKVTEKGKYVELRCDPISGHTALYWYRQSLGQGPEFLIYFQGTGAADDSGLPNDRFFAVRPEGSVSTLKIQRTERGDSAVYLCASSLKAWTLDSPLHFGNGTRLTVT.

This chain links TRBV20-1 with TRBJ1-2; 8 nucleotides match TRBD1. Germline CDR1 reads DFQATT; CDR2 reads SNEGSKA (reference sequence). The CDR3 covers 14 residues. The V segment lost 6 bases and the J segment 4 bases; nucleotides outside the gene matches: 10. The CDR3 protein is CSAQTRTGSYGYTF. The DNA for the CDR3 is TGCAGTGCCCAGACCAGGACAGGGTCCTATGGCTACACCTTC.

The chain carries TRBV6-4 and TRBJ2-3, with no clear D. The germline CDR1 and CDR2 sequences are MRHNA and SNTAGT. CDR3 length: 14 amino acids. The V end was cut by 3 bases, the J end by 1 base, with 8 bases between. In nucleotides, the CDR3 is TGTGCCAGCAGTGATGGGGTGGGCACAGATACGCAGTATTTT. Translating it yields CASSDGVGTDTQYF.

The V call is TRBV12-3 or TRBV12-4, the J call TRBJ1-2; D possibly corresponds to TRBD1 (5 bases). The CDR3 contains 11 residues. Trimming took off 5 bases at V and 7 bases at J, with 8 bases between the two ends. In DNA, the CDR3 is TGTGCCAGCAGTGGGGGAGTTGGCTACACCTTC. Amino acids: CASSGGVGYTF.

The chain uses TRBV20-1 and TRBJ1-2; D ambiguous. The CDR3 length is 13 residues. V was shortened by 3 bases and J by 5 bases, with 13 bases between the two germline ends. Germline V gene lookup returns CDR1 DFQATT and CDR2 SNEGSKA (reference sequence). The CDR3, as DNA: TGCAGTGCTAGGTGGCAGAGCCTATATGGCTACACCTTC. It encodes CSARWQSLYGYTF.

This clonotype was counted only a few times. The chain combines TRBV11-2 with TRBJ1-4; D not resolved. CDR1 SGHAT and CDR2 FQNNGV come from the germline V gene. CDR3 length equals 13 residues. V lost 6 bases and J lost 7, with 12 bases in between. The CDR3 region has the DNA TGTGCCAGCAGTGAGGCGGTGGGTGAAAAACTGTTTTTT. This codes for CASSEAVGEKLFF.

This rearrangement joins TRBV11-2 to TRBJ1-5; possible D gene TRBD1, 6 bases. Germline assignment: CDR1 SGHAT and CDR2 FQNNGV. V lost 5 bases and J 0 bases, leaving 17 bases between the germline ends. The CDR3 has 17 amino acids. CDR3 loop: CASSPGAGDISNQPQHF. The DNA for the CDR3 is TGTGCCAGCAGCCCAGGGGCGGGGGATATTAGCAATCAGCCCCAGCATTTT.

This clonotype was counted once. One junction end disagrees with the germline gene, perhaps due to a read error. The J gene is TRBJ2-5, the V gene TRBV20-1; a weak D match, TRBD1 (5 bases). The J call may be wrong; the DNA end is better matched by TRBJ2-1. Germline CDR1 DFQATT, CDR2 SNEGSKA (reference sequence). The CDR3 has 15 amino acids. The CDR3 bases are TGCAGTGCTAGGGGGCTAGTTTCCTCCTACTATGAGCAGTTCTTC. Translating it yields CSARGLVSSYYEQFF.

The V gene is TRBV12-3 or TRBV12-4, the J gene TRBJ2-7, with 9 bases that match TRBD1. The V segment lost 5 bases and the J segment 0 bases; nucleotides outside the gene matches: 5. The CDR3 consists of 15 residues. CDR3 nucleotides: TGTGCCAGCAGTACCCGGGGACAGGGCTCCTACGAGCAGTACTTC. This translates into CASSTRGQGSYEQYF.

Note on this clonotype: Sequence at one end of the junction differs from germline and may be a read error. This rearrangement joins TRBV7-9 to TRBJ2-1, with D unresolved. This CDR3 contains 12 residues. CDR1 is SEHNR and CDR2 is FQNEAQ in the germline V gene (reference sequence). Written as DNA, the CDR3 is TGTGCCAGCAGCTTAGGTCCCGATGAGCGGTTCTTC. Protein: CASSLGPDERFF.

This clonotype was observed at least ten times. The chain is built from TRBV15 and TRBJ2-1; tentative D call: TRBD2 (5 bases). The J call may be wrong; the DNA end is better matched by TRBJ2-7. This CDR3 is built from 14 residues. Germline CDR1 is LNHNV and CDR2 is YYDKDF (reference sequence). CDR3 amino acids: CATSRDSGNYEQYF. CDR3 DNA: TGTGCCACCAGCAGAGATTCCGGGAACTACGAGCAGTACTTC.

The rearrangement links TRBV7-9 to TRBJ1-2; 9 bases line up with TRBD1. Losses at the gene ends were 6 bases for V and 4 bases for J; bases not matched to a gene: 12. Per germline, CDR1 SEHNR and CDR2 FQNEAQ (reference sequence). The CDR3 contains 16 residues. The CDR3 DNA follows: TGTGCCAGCAGGAGTTGGCCGGGACAGGGTATCTATGGCTACACCTTC. It translates to CASRSWPGQGIYGYTF.

The gene calls are TRBV11-2 and TRBJ1-1; D unresolved. This CDR3 region has 13 residues. V lost 6 bases to trimming and J lost 1 base, with 9 bases between them. Germline loops: CDR1 SGHAT, CDR2 FQNNGV. As DNA, the CDR3 is TGTGCCAGCAGACAAACAGAGAACACTGAAGCTTTCTTT. Amino acid sequence: CASRQTENTEAFF.

Comment on this clonotype: At one boundary the junction diverges from the germline segment, which might be a read error. The rearrangement uses TRBV12-3 or TRBV12-4 and TRBJ1-4; 7 bases match TRBD1. This CDR3 spans 15 amino acids. DNA for the CDR3: TGTGCCAGCAGTTCCGGACAGGATCAGTATGAAAAACTGTCTTTT. Its protein product is CASSSGQDQYEKLSF.

For the CDR3, the DNA is TGTGCCAGCAGCCCCGCCCTAGCGGGCACAGATACGCAGTATTTT. Translation: CASSPALAGTDTQYF. This chain uses TRBV11-2 with TRBJ2-3; 7 bases are a match to TRBD2. Germline V lookup: CDR1 SGHAT, CDR2 FQNNGV. The CDR3 sequence is 15 residues long. Trimming cost V 5 bases and J 1 base; bases outside gene matches: 6.

The CDR3 DNA reads as TGCAGCGTTGTGACTCCCCCGAGCTCCTACAATGAGCAGTTCTTC. This translates into CSVVTPPSSYNEQFF. The chain is built from TRBV29-1 and TRBJ2-1, with D hard to call. The germline V and J ends were trimmed by 4 bases and 0 bases, with 13 bases remaining between them. The germline V gene encodes CDR1 SQVTM and CDR2 ANQGSEA. The CDR3 covers 15 residues.

The chain joins TRBV9 to TRBJ2-1, with TRBD2 identical over 10 bases. Germline lookup yields CDR1 SGDLS and CDR2 YYNGEE. The V segment lost 2 bases and the J segment 8 bases; nucleotides outside the gene matches: 7. The CDR3 length is 15 residues. Written as DNA, the CDR3 is TGTGCCAGCAGCGTCGGACTAGCGGTAACGCATGAGCAGTTCTTC. Protein sequence: CASSVGLAVTHEQFF.

J is TRBJ1-3 and V is TRBV18, with D tentatively TRBD1 (6 bases). Germline loops: CDR1 KGHSH, CDR2 LQKENI. The CDR3 length is 19 residues. The V gene lost 2 bases and the J gene lost 0 bases, with 20 bases spanning the gap. DNA of the CDR3: TGTGCCAGCTCACCAGTTGGGGGCCGCAGAACAAACTCTGGAAACACCATATATTTT. This translates into CASSPVGGRRTNSGNTIYF.

The rearrangement joins TRBV29-1 to TRBJ1-1, with D perhaps TRBD1 (6 bases). V was shortened by 3 bases and J by 4 bases, with 12 bases between the two germline ends. The CDR3 is made up of 13 amino acids. Looked up from germline, CDR1 is SQVTM and CDR2 is ANQGSEA. The CDR3 here is CSVERGMTTEAFF. CDR3 nucleotides: TGCAGCGTTGAGAGGGGGATGACCACTGAAGCTTTCTTT.

The sample holds a few counts of this clonotype. This chain links TRBV20-1 with TRBJ2-1; possibly TRBD1 for D (5 bases). Looked up from germline, CDR1 is DFQATT and CDR2 is SNEGSKA (reference sequence). This CDR3 comprises 14 residues. Trimming took 8 bases from V and 5 from J, leaving 19 bases between them. The CDR3 bases are TGCAGTCCCACAGCAGGGTCATCCCACAATGAGCAGTTCTTC. Protein: CSPTAGSSHNEQFF.

The CDR3 nucleotides read TGTGCCAGCAGCCAAGCATACGAGAACACCGGGGAGCTGTTTTTT. This encodes CASSQAYENTGELFF. This chain uses TRBV4-2 with TRBJ2-2; no clear D. V shed 1 base and J shed 1 base, with 7 bases lying between them. In germline, CDR1 is LGHNA, CDR2 YNFKEQ. This CDR3 is 15 amino acids long.

The table lists this clonotype with a few counts. An end of the junction does not agree with germline; a read error may underlie this. The V gene is TRBV4-3, the J gene TRBJ2-5; TRBD1 matches 10 bases. The germline V gene has CDR1 LGHNA and CDR2 YSLEER. The CDR3 has 13 amino acids. The chain's CDR3 is CASSQEVRDRGVF. In DNA, the CDR3 is TGCGCCAGCAGCCAAGAGGTACGGGACAGGGGAGTCTTC.

In its sample, this clonotype was seen a few times. The chain recombines TRBV18 with TRBJ2-5; D not resolved. Trimming shortened V by 2 bases and J by 2 bases, and 12 bases separated the two germline ends. The germline V gene encodes CDR1 KGHSH and CDR2 LQKENI. CDR3 length equals 15 residues. Here the CDR3 reads CASSPEGGRQETQYF. The CDR3 nucleotides are TGTGCCAGCTCACCAGAAGGCGGAAGGCAAGAGACCCAGTACTTC.